This TCR beta chain came from a study of blood T cell repertoires in COVID-19. Overall study: T cells, B-cell-depleted T cells, or PBMCs provided the cDNA or gDNA that served as material.

As originally analysed: From reference gene primer amplification, estimates of nucleated cell counts were derived. This table comes from immunoSEQ multiplex PCR, and its TCRdb copy is limited to in-frame clones, with some not included. That table supplies the V and J calls and clone size; D and trimming were determined from the DNA. The sample has 85,000 to 130,000 clones; around 86% are singletons. The germline gives CDR1 SGHRS, CDR2 YFSETQ. Germline trimming cut 4 bases from V and 6 bases from J; bases unmatched to any gene: 4. This CDR3 is built from 15 residues. This chain links TRBV5-1 with TRBJ2-7; 16 nucleotides line up with TRBD2. This clonotype was sampled from a man over 45 with acute or convalescent COVID-19. Sequencing was done on a sample of peripheral blood. CDR3 residues: CASSQGLAGGGEQYF. The CDR3 DNA reads as TGCGCCAGCAGCCAGGGACTAGCGGGAGGGGGCGAGCAGTACTTC.